This T cell receptor beta chain stems from a study of CD8+ T cells in alopecia areata. About the study: Oral tofacitinib (5 to 10 mg twice daily) was administered to treated patients.

RNA was extracted and reverse transcribed into cDNA as the sequencing template. Some clones are missing from TCRdb's copy, which holds only in-frame ones; the method was immunoSEQ multiplex PCR. The sample consists of approximately 180,000 clones, 58% of them appearing once. The CDR3 is 15 residues long. V was cut by 1 base and J by 7 bases, with 11 bases left in between. CDR1 is LNHDA, CDR2 SQIVND, per germline (reference sequence). Treatment indicated: oral pan-JAK inhibitor, 5-10 mg twice daily. Those with alopecia areata gave lesional scalp punch biopsies and peripheral blood. The sequences come from CD4+ T cells sorted from blood, collected at week 56, from a patient treated with tofacitinib. This receptor was identified in a human donor with alopecia areata. The chain carries TRBV19 and TRBJ2-6, with D uncertain. This CDR3 reads CASSIVTIRANVLTF. The CDR3 nucleotides read TGTGCCAGTAGTATAGTGACGATCCGTGCCAACGTCCTGACTTTC.